This entry features one T cell receptor (beta chain) sequence. The sample comes from a study of blood T cell repertoires in COVID-19. Study-wide background: COVID-19 samples, acute and convalescent, were from the United States, Italy and Spain. Sample material is recorded as cDNA or gDNA derived from T cells, B-cell-depleted T cells, or PBMCs.

Germline loops: CDR1 MNHNY, CDR2 SVGAGI (reference sequence). The CDR3 totals 14 residues. V shed 0 bases and J shed 2 bases, with 7 bases lying between them. In the authors' methods: Researchers report that nucleated cell counts were estimated from reference gene primer amplification. Data came from immunoSEQ multiplex PCR; TCRdb stores just in-frame clones and leaves some out. The V and J calls and clone size are taken from that table; D and trimming were inferred from the DNA. The data contain about 120,000 clones, roughly 80% of them singletons. The sequenced sample consisted of peripheral blood. The V and J genes are TRBV6-6 and TRBJ2-5, with D perhaps matching TRBD1 (6 bases). This receptor was taken from a human donor in a cohort sampled during active COVID-19. CDR3 nucleotide sequence: TGTGCCAGCAGTTACTCAGGGGGACAAGAGACCCAGTACTTC. Its protein is CASSYSGGQETQYF.